These T cell receptor beta chains were read from a single sample in a study of shared clonotypes between healthy human individuals. Generated by immunoSEQ multiplex PCR, the TCRdb table keeps only in-frame clones and is missing some. In the table there are a few million clones, approximately 93% of which are singletons. The sequenced sample consisted of naive CD4+ T cells from PBMCs. All receptors come from a man younger than 30 in good health. Some clones in this sample may be carry-over from other donors' samples. Both conserved end residues are trimmed from each CDR3. The D gene is left open where the match is weak. The size field is filled for only some rows; it gives once, few, many or a size class.

D	size	J	V	length	CDR3
TRBD1	-	TRBJ2-5	TRBV10-1	13	ASSESPGGEETQY
TRBD2	-	TRBJ2-3	TRBV5-6	13	ASSFSTSGEDTQY
-	-	TRBJ1-5	TRBV27	10	ASSSGGQPQH
-	-	TRBJ2-5	TRBV6-6	11	ASSSPAGETQY
TRBD1	-	TRBJ1-5	TRBV6-5	13	ASSPGTAASQPQH
TRBD2	-	TRBJ2-1	TRBV7-2	10	ASSLSGSEQF
TRBD1	-	TRBJ2-7	TRBV19	11	ATTDRGVGEQY
-	-	TRBJ2-5	TRBV7-9	13	ASSLRRLQQETQY
-	-	TRBJ2-2	TRBV4-3	14	ASSWGSRLNTGELF
-	-	TRBJ1-3	TRBV28	14	ASSLIGSPAGNTIY
-	-	TRBJ2-4	TRBV5-1	14	ASSLNQRGLGDIQY
-	-	TRBJ2-3	TRBV5-3	13	ARSGLGPVGYTQY
TRBD1	-	TRBJ1-5	TRBV4-1	15	ASSQFQMTGVMSPQH
-	-	TRBJ1-1	TRBV5-1	13	ASSLLTPPDTEAF
-	-	TRBJ2-7	TRBV15	13	ATSRDKIGGGEQY
-	-	TRBJ1-4	TRBV19	11	ASSIGGNEKLF
-	-	TRBJ2-5	TRBV5-5	9	ASSLVETQY
TRBD2	-	TRBJ2-1	TRBV12-5	13	ASGLGTSVWNEQF
-	-	TRBJ2-7	TRBV6-6	12	ASSPLARSYEQY
-	-	TRBJ2-3	TRBV28	11	AIKGGAPDTQY
TRBD2	-	TRBJ2-5	TRBV2	14	ASSPGGGRWEETQY
TRBD1	few	TRBJ1-1	TRBV19	12	ATNTFQGAAEAF
TRBD2	-	TRBJ2-3	TRBV28	11	ASSPPGGDTQY
-	-	TRBJ1-1	TRBV28	14	ASSSAGTGTLAEAF
TRBD1	-	TRBJ1-5	TRBV5-4	14	ASSLEGARCNQPQH
-	-	TRBJ2-1	TRBV27	11	ASTDKTFNEQF
TRBD2	-	TRBJ2-4	TRBV11-2	15	ASSQGGLALAKNIQY
-	-	TRBJ2-1	TRBV2	9	ASRGLNEQF
-	-	TRBJ2-3	TRBV15	12	ATSTRTETDTQY